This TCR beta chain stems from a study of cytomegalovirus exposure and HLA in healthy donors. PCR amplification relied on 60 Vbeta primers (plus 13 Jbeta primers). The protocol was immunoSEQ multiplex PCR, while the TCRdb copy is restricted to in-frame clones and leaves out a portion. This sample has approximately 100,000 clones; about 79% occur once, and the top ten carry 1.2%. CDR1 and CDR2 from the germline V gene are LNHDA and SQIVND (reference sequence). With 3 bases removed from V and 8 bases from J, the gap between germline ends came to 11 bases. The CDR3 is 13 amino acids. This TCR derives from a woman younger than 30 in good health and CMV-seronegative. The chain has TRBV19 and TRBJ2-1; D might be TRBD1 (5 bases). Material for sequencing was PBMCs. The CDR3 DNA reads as TGTGCCAGTAGTATTTCCAGGGAAGATGAGCAGTTCTTC. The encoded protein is CASSISREDEQFF.